This record concerns one T cell receptor beta chain sequence. This clonotype is considered medium-sized (0.01 to 0.1%). Its specific antigen is unknown. Per-base qualities were not stored, and no clone one base away is much larger. V is trimmed back by 6 bases and J by 2 bases, and the junction contains 2 bases that no gene match accounts for. CDR1 and CDR2 are read off the germline V gene as SQVTM and ANQGSEA. Its CDR3 holds 12 amino acids, cysteine through phenylalanine. The retained sequence is limited to the CDR3, 36 bases, with the frame set at the first base. cDNA was synthesized by template-switch 5'RACE using a primer carrying a 10-nucleotide random unique molecular identifier by which each TCR transcript was tagged. Each sequencing run produced over 180 million TCR-beta sequences covering 15-18 subjects. The RNeasy kit was used for extraction of total RNA. The KAPA Real-time Library Amplification kit was used to amplify TCR-beta VDJ regions with primers targeting the TCR constant region and the 5'RACE anchor. Sample indexes and Illumina adaptors were added in a first PCR, after which library yield was increased in a second PCR. After Ampure bead purification, the TCR product of roughly 650 bp was size-selected on a 2% E-gel SizeSelection system. Library quality was checked on a Bioanalyzer, concentration was measured with Qubit, and libraries were quantified with the Kapa Library Quantification kit before pooling. Paired-end 2 x 150 bp sequencing of the libraries was performed on an Illumina HiSeq 2500. To increase sequence diversity, roughly 24-32% phiX was spiked into each library pool. Under the source paper's analysis protocol: Quality-filtered reads were processed with the UMI-based MiGEC pipeline, which removed over 80% of raw TCR sequences during error correction. IMGT germline references were used for aligning VDJ genes, and each clonotype was defined as a unique CDR3 amino acid sequence together with its V-J genes. Clonal expansion, Shannon diversity, and CDR3 relatedness (CalcPairwiseDistances, ClusterSamples) were evaluated with VDJtools, and phylogenetic trees were built with CLCbio workbench. A clone was classed as expanded if it had 8 or more unique UMIs, a cutoff based on coefficient-of-variation modelling across technical triplicates. In TCRdb, the public reads were trimmed at Q25 with fastp and aligned with MiXCR, with productive beta chains retained. Each entry merges the rows of one CDR3 protein and shows their most common DNA and genes. The V and J calls and clone size are TCRdb's, not the authors'. The sample table holds 35,000 to 40,000 distinct CDR3 sequences, of which 6% to 8.5% were seen once. In total, the top ten clones hold about 4.6% of the sample.

The data are from a study of neurological immune-mediated disorders (dated by TCRdb to between 2017 and 2020). With respect to the entire study: Peripheral blood TCR-beta repertoires from HTLV-I-associated myelopathy (HAM/TSP) patients, multiple sclerosis patients and healthy controls were compared by UMI-based sequencing. The approximately 110 TCR-beta libraries included longitudinal samples, technical triplicates and paired sorted CD4+ and CD8+ T-cell subsets alongside PBMC samples. The cohort comprised some 71 subjects: roughly 15 HAM/TSP patients, some 34 multiple sclerosis patients and about 20 healthy controls. What the authors observed across the whole study: TCR clonal expansion was greatest in HAM/TSP patients and smallest in MS patients, who ranked below even healthy controls. Expanded clones from different subjects shared no identical CDR3 amino acid sequences, which suggests that TCR-beta repertoires were private in all groups.

Blood bank volunteers in Maryland, USA served as the healthy controls. Unsorted PBMC libraries were generated from 2 million PBMCs stored in RNAlater at -80 °C until RNA extraction. Peripheral blood was subjected to Ficoll-Hypaque density gradient centrifugation to isolate PBMCs, which were then cryopreserved in liquid nitrogen. This TCR derives from a woman aged 40-49 years in good health. The sample was PBMCs. The sequence joins TRBV29-1 to TRBJ2-7, with 9 middle bases fitting TRBD1. The CDR3 corresponds to CSVGTGTYEQYF. The sequenced DNA: TGCAGCGTAGGGACAGGGACCTACGAGCAGTACTTC.